The entry below describes one TCR beta chain. From germline, CDR1 is SGHRS and CDR2 YFSETQ. V was pared by 7 bases and J by 6 bases, with 18 bases of the junction left unmatched. The CDR3 runs 16 residues. This record comes from a study of T cell changes during pregnancy in multiple sclerosis. The protocol was immunoSEQ multiplex PCR, while the TCRdb copy is restricted to in-frame clones and leaves out a portion. The sample has around 75,000 clones; approximately 95% are singletons. This material consisted of CD4+ T cells from peripheral blood mononuclear cells, taken after pregnancy. This rearrangement joins TRBV5-1 to TRBJ2-7; 8 bases are a match to TRBD2. This clonotype was sampled from a female donor with multiple sclerosis, enrolled in a pregnancy study. The CDR3 reads CASGPGSGLGSSEQYF. The CDR3 nucleotides are TGCGCCAGCGGCCCCGGTTCGGGACTAGGATCCAGCGAGCAGTACTTC.